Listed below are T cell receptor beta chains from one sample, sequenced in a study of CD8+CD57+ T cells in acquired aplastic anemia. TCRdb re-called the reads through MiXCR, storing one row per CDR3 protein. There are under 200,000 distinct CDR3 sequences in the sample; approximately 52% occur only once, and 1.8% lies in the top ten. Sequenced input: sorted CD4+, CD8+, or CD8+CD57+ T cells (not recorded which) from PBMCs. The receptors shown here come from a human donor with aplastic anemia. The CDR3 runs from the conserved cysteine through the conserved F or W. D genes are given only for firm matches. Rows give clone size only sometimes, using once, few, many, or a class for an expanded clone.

cdr3_nt: TGTGCCAGCAAAACCGACAGACAGCCCCAGCATTTT; cdr3_aa: CASKTDRQPQHF; d_call: NA; v_call: TRBV2; cdr3_length: 12; clone_size: NA; j_call: TRBJ1-5
cdr3_nt: TGTGCCAGCAGCTCTACTAGCGGGAACTACAATGAGCAGTTCTTC; cdr3_aa: CASSSTSGNYNEQFF; d_call: TRBD2; v_call: TRBV7-2; cdr3_length: 15; clone_size: many; j_call: TRBJ2-1
cdr3_nt: TGCGCCAGCAGTTCCGTGGGGTTCGACTACAATGAGCAGTTCTTC; cdr3_aa: CASSSVGFDYNEQFF; d_call: NA; v_call: TRBV5-1; cdr3_length: 15; clone_size: NA; j_call: TRBJ2-1
cdr3_nt: TGTGCCAGCAGCTTGGGGGTGGGCTACACCTTC; cdr3_aa: CASSLGVGYTF; d_call: NA; v_call: TRBV5-4; cdr3_length: 11; clone_size: many; j_call: TRBJ1-2
cdr3_nt: TGTGCCAGCAGTGAAGGGGACAGAGCCTACGAGCAGTACTTC; cdr3_aa: CASSEGDRAYEQYF; d_call: TRBD1; v_call: TRBV2; cdr3_length: 14; clone_size: once; j_call: TRBJ2-7
cdr3_nt: TGTGCCAGCAGTGAAGGACAGACTACCGGGGAGCCGCCTTTT; cdr3_aa: CASSEGQTTGEPPF; d_call: NA; v_call: TRBV25-1; cdr3_length: 14; clone_size: NA; j_call: TRBJ2-2
cdr3_nt: TGTGCCAGTAGCCCCCTGGACAGGGGGCTCAATGAGCAGTTCTTC; cdr3_aa: CASSPLDRGLNEQFF; d_call: TRBD1; v_call: TRBV19; cdr3_length: 15; clone_size: NA; j_call: TRBJ2-1
cdr3_nt: TGTGCCTGGAGTGCCAATTACCGCGGGAGGGTCCACAGCTCCTACAATGAGCAGTTCTTC; cdr3_aa: CAWSANYRGRVHSSYNEQFF; d_call: TRBD2; v_call: TRBV30; cdr3_length: 20; clone_size: NA; j_call: TRBJ2-1
cdr3_nt: TGTGCCAGCAGCCTCGGGACTAGCGGGAGAGGGGAGCAGTACTTC; cdr3_aa: CASSLGTSGRGEQYF; d_call: TRBD2; v_call: TRBV3-1; cdr3_length: 15; clone_size: NA; j_call: TRBJ2-7
cdr3_nt: TGTGCTAGCAGCTTGGGTGGCGTATTCCTTGAGACCCAGTACTTC; cdr3_aa: CASSLGGVFLETQYF; d_call: NA; v_call: TRBV7-7; cdr3_length: 15; clone_size: many; j_call: TRBJ2-5
cdr3_nt: TGTGCCAGCAGCTTGGACGAGAGCTCCTACAATGAGCAGTTCTTC; cdr3_aa: CASSLDESSYNEQFF; d_call: NA; v_call: TRBV5-4; cdr3_length: 15; clone_size: many; j_call: TRBJ2-1
cdr3_nt: TGTGCCAGCAGGGACAGGACCTTTTCACCCCTCCACTTT; cdr3_aa: CASRDRTFSPLHF; d_call: TRBD1; v_call: TRBV27; cdr3_length: 13; clone_size: many; j_call: TRBJ1-6
cdr3_nt: TGTGCCACCAGCCCCAGGGTTGGCACAGATACGCAGTATTTT; cdr3_aa: CATSPRVGTDTQYF; d_call: NA; v_call: TRBV15; cdr3_length: 14; clone_size: many; j_call: TRBJ2-3
cdr3_nt: TGTGCCAGCAGTGTCGGCTTGCCCTACAATGAGCAGTTCTTC; cdr3_aa: CASSVGLPYNEQFF; d_call: NA; v_call: TRBV2; cdr3_length: 14; clone_size: NA; j_call: TRBJ2-1
cdr3_nt: TGTGCCAGCAGCGGCCGGGACACAGCCTCCTACGAGCAGTACTTC; cdr3_aa: CASSGRDTASYEQYF; d_call: NA; v_call: TRBV7-8; cdr3_length: 15; clone_size: many; j_call: TRBJ2-7
cdr3_nt: TGTGCCAGCAGCTTAGGGACAGCCACCGGGGAGCTGTTTTTT; cdr3_aa: CASSLGTATGELFF; d_call: NA; v_call: TRBV7-2; cdr3_length: 14; clone_size: many; j_call: TRBJ2-2
cdr3_nt: TGCAGCGGCATTGGGGGAACTGGAAACACCATATATTTT; cdr3_aa: CSGIGGTGNTIYF; d_call: NA; v_call: TRBV20-1; cdr3_length: 13; clone_size: once; j_call: TRBJ1-3
cdr3_nt: TGTGCCAGCAGGCCCCCCGCTAATTCACCCCTCCACTTT; cdr3_aa: CASRPPANSPLHF; d_call: NA; v_call: TRBV7-2; cdr3_length: 13; clone_size: many; j_call: TRBJ1-6
cdr3_nt: TGTGCCAGTAGTATTCGCCGGGACATCATCACCGGGGAGCTGTTTTTT; cdr3_aa: CASSIRRDIITGELFF; d_call: NA; v_call: TRBV19; cdr3_length: 16; clone_size: NA; j_call: TRBJ2-2
cdr3_nt: TGCGCCAGCAGTACCTGGGCAGAAGAAAAACTGTTTTTT; cdr3_aa: CASSTWAEEKLFF; d_call: NA; v_call: TRBV10-1; cdr3_length: 13; clone_size: once; j_call: TRBJ1-4
cdr3_nt: TGTGCCAGTGGGACTAGCGGTTACAATGAGCAGTTCTTC; cdr3_aa: CASGTSGYNEQFF; d_call: TRBD2; v_call: TRBV19; cdr3_length: 13; clone_size: NA; j_call: TRBJ2-1
cdr3_nt: TGTGCCAGCAGCCCAGGTAGCGGACCCGTTTTT; cdr3_aa: CASSPGSGPVF; d_call: NA; v_call: TRBV7-9; cdr3_length: 11; clone_size: NA; j_call: TRBJ2-2
cdr3_nt: TGTGCCAGTAGTATCCGATGGTCACTAGCGGGAGTCTACGAGCAGTACTTC; cdr3_aa: CASSIRWSLAGVYEQYF; d_call: TRBD2; v_call: TRBV19; cdr3_length: 17; clone_size: NA; j_call: TRBJ2-7
cdr3_nt: TGCAGTGCGCGGGTGTGGGGGTCCTACAATGAGCAGTTCTTC; cdr3_aa: CSARVWGSYNEQFF; d_call: NA; v_call: TRBV20-1; cdr3_length: 14; clone_size: many; j_call: TRBJ2-1
cdr3_nt: TGTGCCAGTAGTACAGGGACTAGCGGTTACACCTTC; cdr3_aa: CASSTGTSGYTF; d_call: NA; v_call: TRBV19; cdr3_length: 12; clone_size: NA; j_call: TRBJ1-2
cdr3_nt: TGCAGTGCTAGTGGTCTAAGGGACGAGCAGTACTTC; cdr3_aa: CSASGLRDEQYF; d_call: NA; v_call: TRBV20-1; cdr3_length: 12; clone_size: many; j_call: TRBJ2-7
cdr3_nt: TGCAGCGTTGATCGGCGGGAATCCTACAATGAGCAGTTCTTC; cdr3_aa: CSVDRRESYNEQFF; d_call: NA; v_call: TRBV29-1; cdr3_length: 14; clone_size: NA; j_call: TRBJ2-1